This TCR beta chain was observed in a study of Ad26.COV2.S vaccination and SARS-CoV-2 variants. Overall study: Ad26.COV2.S arm of COV1001 included the donor. By the intramuscular route, Ad26.COV2.S was given once, or twice 56 days apart.

The treatment is: around 19 received Ad26.COV2.S at low or high dose, single or two shots; about 5 received placebo; per-sample allocation not given. Day 63 after the first vaccine or placebo injection was the time point for sampling. This vaccine is an Ad26 vector that expresses the Wuhan-strain SARS-CoV-2 spike. Assay used: immunoSEQ multiplex PCR; TCRdb lists only in-frame clones, some missing. The table includes almost 400,000 clones, around nine tenths detected once. As concerns this clone: Antigen: not known.

This CDR3 contains 20 residues. Germline lookup yields CDR1 WNHNN and CDR2 SYGVQD (reference sequence). V was pared by 4 bases and J by 0 bases, with 15 bases of the junction left unmatched. Study outcomes and limitations: Vaccine and placebo recipients had similar non-spike TCR breadth.

Material: peripheral blood, obtained in a trial of Ad26.COV2.S vaccine versus placebo. The source is a person between 18 and 60 years old who received the Ad26.COV2.S COVID-19 vaccine or a placebo. The chain is built from TRBV10-1 and TRBJ2-1; 10 nucleotides agree with TRBD2. CDR3 amino acids: CASSVNGVAGGLSSYNEQFF. CDR3 DNA sequence: TGCGCCAGCAGTGTAAATGGGGTAGCGGGAGGTCTTAGCTCCTACAATGAGCAGTTCTTC.